Listed here are 15 T cell receptor beta chains from one sample, sequenced in a study of CD4+ T cells in melanoma. Using immunoSEQ multiplex PCR, the repertoire was profiled, and TCRdb retains in-frame clones only, with some absent. In the table there are 140,000 or so clones, about nine tenths of which are singletons. The receptor set was obtained from a human donor with melanoma.

The sample holds one count of this clone. The chain joins TRBV6-1 to TRBJ2-7; unclear D gene. The V and J ends lost 6 bases and 0 bases respectively, with 9 bases between them. This CDR3 comprises 13 residues. Germline-derived CDR1 and CDR2 are MNHNS and SASEGT. CDR3 protein: CASRVGSSYEQYF. Here the CDR3 DNA reads TGTGCCAGCAGGGTTGGAAGCTCCTACGAGCAGTACTTC.

The chain couples TRBV7-9 to TRBJ2-5; 16 nucleotides line up with TRBD2. The J segment lost 2 bases and the V segment lost 5 bases, leaving 2 bases of the junction unmatched. The CDR3 length is 16 residues. CDR1 is SEHNR and CDR2 is FQNEAQ in the germline V gene (reference sequence). CDR3 sequence: CASSLGLAGGQETQYF. The CDR3 region has the DNA TGTGCCAGCAGCCTGGGACTAGCGGGGGGGCAAGAGACCCAGTACTTC.

The rearrangement links TRBV5-1 to TRBJ2-5; D unclear. V lost 4 bases and J lost 5, with 9 bases in between. The V gene's germline CDR1 is SGHRS and CDR2 YFSETQ. CDR3 length equals 12 residues. CDR3 residues: CASSRYRETQYF. CDR3 DNA sequence: TGCGCCAGCAGCCGGTACCGGGAGACCCAGTACTTC. Together with reference TRBV5-1 and TRBJ2-5, the CDR3 gives the full variable domain: KAGVTQTPRYLIKTRGQQVTLSCSPISGHRSVSWYQQTPGQGLQFLFEYFSETQRNKGNFPGRFSGRQFSNSRSEMNVSTLELGDSALYLCASSRYRETQYFGPGTRLLVL.

The J gene is TRBJ1-6, the V gene TRBV30; D gene ambiguous. V shed 5 bases and J shed 0 bases, with 17 bases lying between them. The CDR3 length is 17 residues. Per the germline V gene, CDR1 is GTSNPN and CDR2 is SVGIG (reference sequence). In DNA, the CDR3 is TGTGCCTGGGCCATAAAAACAGCGAGCTCCTATAATTCACCCCTCCACTTT. This sequence encodes CAWAIKTASSYNSPLHF.

The chain links TRBV4-2 to TRBJ2-3, with TRBD2 identical over 8 bases. The CDR3 has 16 residues. The V gene end was trimmed by 0 bases and the J gene end by 2 bases; junction bases not matched to a gene: 4. The germline CDR1 and CDR2 sequences are LGHNA and YNFKEQ. The CDR3 nucleotides read TGTGCCAGCAGCCAAGAACCGGGGGGGTACACAGATACGCAGTATTTT. Translated: CASSQEPGGYTDTQYF.

The J gene is TRBJ1-3, the V gene TRBV9, with D possibly matching TRBD1 (6 bases). Germline lookup yields CDR1 SGDLS and CDR2 YYNGEE. This CDR3 has 16 residues. V lost 4 bases to trimming and J lost 0 bases, with 14 bases between them. In DNA, the CDR3 is TGTGCCAGCAGCTTGGGACAACCGAGCTCTGGAAACACCATATATTTT. This codes for CASSLGQPSSGNTIYF.

The chain links TRBV9 to TRBJ1-5; D gene ambiguous. CDR3 size: 14 residues. Trimming shortened V by 5 bases and J by 2 bases, and 11 bases separated the two germline ends. The germline CDR1 and CDR2 sequences are SGDLS and YYNGEE. CDR3 nucleotides: TGTGCCAGCAGTCGACAAGGAGGCAATCAGCCCCAGCATTTT. Its protein is CASSRQGGNQPQHF.

The V call is TRBV30, the J call TRBJ1-2; TRBD1 might be the D (6 bases). There are 15 residues in the CDR3. CDR1 is GTSNPN, CDR2 SVGIG, per germline (reference sequence). Trimming cost V 6 bases and J 2 bases, with 19 bases left between them. DNA for the CDR3: TGTGCCTGCCGCCCCCCAGTCGGGGGCAACTATGGCTACACCTTC. Amino acid sequence: CACRPPVGGNYGYTF.

This chain connects TRBV30 to TRBJ2-7, with D perhaps TRBD1 or TRBD2 (6 bases each). Germline assignment: CDR1 GTSNPN and CDR2 SVGIG (reference sequence). The CDR3 consists of 12 residues. Trimming removed 4 bases at V and 2 bases at J, with 9 bases between. The chain's CDR3 is CAWTRGAYEQYF. The CDR3 region has the DNA TGTGCCTGGACGAGGGGGGCCTACGAGCAGTACTTC.

The chain carries TRBV7-8 and TRBJ2-7; unclear D gene. Trimming took 2 bases from V and 0 from J, leaving 8 bases between them. The CDR3 length is 14 residues. Per germline, CDR1 SGHVS and CDR2 FQNEAQ. The chain's CDR3 is CASSLQPSSYEQYF. In DNA form, the CDR3 reads TGTGCCAGCAGCTTACAGCCCAGCTCCTACGAGCAGTACTTC.

The V call is TRBV6-6, the J call TRBJ2-7, with a tentative D call TRBD1 (6 bases). Trimming left V 6 bases short and J 0 bases short, with 12 bases between. The length of the CDR3 is 14 residues. Germline V gene sequence: CDR1 MNHNY, CDR2 SVGAGI (reference sequence). CDR3 coding DNA: TGTGCCAGCAGGGGGGCGCTAGTCTCCTACGAGCAGTACTTC. It translates to CASRGALVSYEQYF.

This clone was seen more than once but under ten times. This chain links TRBV18 with TRBJ1-1; D unresolved. CDR3 length: 16 amino acids. Germline V gene sequence: CDR1 KGHSH, CDR2 LQKENI. Trimming took 5 bases from V and 0 from J, leaving 16 bases between them. The CDR3 nucleotides are TGTGCCAGCTCAAAATCCCCCGCCCGAGTGAACACTGAAGCTTTCTTT. Its protein product is CASSKSPARVNTEAFF.

This chain links TRBV7-9 with TRBJ1-1; D remains ambiguous. V lost 1 base and J lost 3, with 6 bases in between. Germline V gives CDR1 SEHNR, CDR2 FQNEAQ (reference sequence). The CDR3 sequence is 13 residues long. CDR3 region: CASSLGEYTEAFF. The CDR3 DNA reads as TGTGCCAGCAGCTTAGGGGAGTACACTGAAGCTTTCTTT.

The J gene is TRBJ2-6, the V gene TRBV27; D perhaps matches TRBD2 (5 bases). CDR1 is MNHEY and CDR2 is SMNVEV in the germline V gene (reference sequence). Trimming stripped 2 bases from V and 2 bases from J, with 19 bases between. The CDR3 covers 19 residues. The CDR3 sequence is CASSLTPLRVRAGANVLTF. The CDR3 nucleotides read TGTGCCAGCAGTTTAACCCCGCTACGAGTGAGGGCTGGGGCCAACGTCCTGACTTTC.

The V call is TRBV11-2, the J call TRBJ2-5, with no clear D. V lost 0 bases and J lost 2, with 4 bases in between. Per the germline V gene, CDR1 is SGHAT and CDR2 is FQNNGV. This CDR3 region has 13 residues. CDR3 region: CASSLERQETQYF. The CDR3 coding sequence is TGTGCCAGCAGCTTAGAGAGACAAGAGACCCAGTACTTC.